These 7 T cell receptor beta chains were all obtained from the same sample, sequenced in a study of PD-1 blockade in classical Hodgkin lymphoma. The time point denotes: cycle 4 day 1 (C4D1), after more than five weeks of nivolumab. No patient escaped relapse after autologous stem cell transplantation, and brentuximab vedotin exposure varied. The protocol was immunoSEQ multiplex PCR, while the TCRdb copy is restricted to in-frame clones and leaves out a portion. The top ten clones hold roughly two fifths of a sample with about 19,000 clones, 70% to 85% of them seen once. Sequencing was performed on peripheral blood mononuclear cells (PBMCs), taken before the fourth cycle of nivolumab. The receptor source for this set is a human donor with classical Hodgkin lymphoma.

This clone was seen more than once but under ten times. CDR3 in DNA: TGCGCCAGCAGCCAAGAACCTTGGACAGGTTCGGACGAGCAGTACTTC. Residues: CASSQEPWTGSDEQYF. The gene calls are TRBV4-1 and TRBJ2-7; 7 bases match TRBD1. This CDR3 comprises 16 residues. V was pared by 0 bases and J by 5 bases, with 10 bases of the junction left unmatched. Germline CDR1 MGHRA, CDR2 YSYEKL.

The chain employs TRBV5-1 and TRBJ2-5; no clear D. The length of the CDR3 is 11 residues. V was clipped by 0 bases and J by 4 bases, with 1 base between them. CDR1 and CDR2 (germline): SGHRS, YFSETQ. For the CDR3, the DNA is TGCGCCAGCAGCTTGGCAGAGACCCAGTACTTC. Translated, it gives CASSLAETQYF.

In its sample, this clone was seen once. The genes are TRBV7-3 and TRBJ1-3; D gene ambiguous. The CDR3 runs to 13 residues. V lost 5 bases and J 2 bases, leaving 7 bases between the germline ends. CDR1 and CDR2 from the germline V gene are SGHTA and FQGTGA. The CDR3 spells CASSPKAGNTIYF. CDR3 DNA: TGTGCCAGCAGCCCCAAGGCTGGAAACACCATATATTTT. The entire variable domain, with the rest obtained from reference TRBV7-3 and TRBJ1-3, is as follows: GAGVSQTPSNKVTEKGKYVELRCDPISGHTALYWYRQSLGQGPEFLIYFQGTGAADDSGLPNDRFFAVRPEGSVSTLKIQRTERGDSAVYLCASSPKAGNTIYFGEGSWLTVV.

The genes are TRBV5-4 and TRBJ1-5; D perhaps matches TRBD1 (5 bases). The V gene lost 0 bases and the J gene lost 9 bases, with 10 bases spanning the gap. This CDR3 spans 13 amino acids. Germline V lookup: CDR1 SGHNT, CDR2 YYREEE (reference sequence). CDR3 bases: TGTGCCAGCAGCTTGGACAGGATTGGGCCCCAGCATTTT. Its translation: CASSLDRIGPQHF.

This chain links TRBV2 with TRBJ2-7; D gene uncertain. With 3 bases removed from V and 4 bases from J, the gap between germline ends came to 4 bases. This CDR3 spans 11 amino acids. Looked up from germline, CDR1 is SNHLY and CDR2 is FYNNEI. The CDR3 is CASSDAYEQYF. CDR3 nucleotides: TGTGCCAGCAGTGACGCTTACGAGCAGTACTTC.

The chain is built from TRBV5-5 and TRBJ2-2; D may correspond to TRBD1 or TRBD2 (5 bases each). Trimming stripped 3 bases from V and 4 bases from J, with 7 bases between. The germline V gene encodes CDR1 SGHKS and CDR2 YYEKEE (reference sequence). The CDR3 loop spans 13 amino acids. The CDR3 sequence: CASSWDGTGELFF. Written as DNA, the CDR3 is TGTGCCAGCAGCTGGGACGGCACCGGGGAGCTGTTTTTT. The variable domain in full, completed from reference TRBV5-5 and TRBJ2-2, reads DAGVTQSPTHLIKTRGQQVTLRCSPISGHKSVSWYQQVLGQGPQFIFQYYEKEERGRGNFPDRFSARQFPNYSSELNVNALLLGDSALYLCASSWDGTGELFFGEGSRLTVL.

The chain couples TRBV5-4 to TRBJ1-1; 9 bases line up with TRBD1. CDR1 is SGHNT, CDR2 YYREEE, per germline (reference sequence). The CDR3 sequence is 15 residues long. J lost 3 bases, V lost 5 bases, and 8 bases had no gene match. The CDR3 reads CASSPPGQGYTEAFF. CDR3 DNA sequence: TGTGCCAGCAGTCCCCCGGGACAGGGTTACACTGAAGCTTTCTTT.